The subject of this entry is one T cell receptor beta chain. This entry comes from a study of blood T cell repertoires in COVID-19. Per the authors' pipeline: How many nucleated cells were present was estimated from reference gene primer amplification. Assay used: immunoSEQ multiplex PCR; TCRdb lists only in-frame clones, some missing. V and J calls and clone size are those listed in that table; D and trimming were worked out from the DNA. The sample yields fewer than 350,000 clones, around 87% seen once. Germline CDR1 reads SGHVS; CDR2 reads FQNEAQ. The CDR3 length is 13 residues. Between the trimmed V and J ends, which lost 5 bases and 4 bases, there was a span of 11 bases.

The chain has TRBV7-8 and TRBJ1-2; D uncertain. The TCR sequence derives from a young woman with acute COVID-19. Sequencing was performed on PBMCs or T cells enriched from blood (not recorded which). CDR3 protein: CASSPTFGYGYTF. The CDR3 DNA reads TGTGCCAGCAGCCCGACATTTGGCTATGGCTACACCTTC.